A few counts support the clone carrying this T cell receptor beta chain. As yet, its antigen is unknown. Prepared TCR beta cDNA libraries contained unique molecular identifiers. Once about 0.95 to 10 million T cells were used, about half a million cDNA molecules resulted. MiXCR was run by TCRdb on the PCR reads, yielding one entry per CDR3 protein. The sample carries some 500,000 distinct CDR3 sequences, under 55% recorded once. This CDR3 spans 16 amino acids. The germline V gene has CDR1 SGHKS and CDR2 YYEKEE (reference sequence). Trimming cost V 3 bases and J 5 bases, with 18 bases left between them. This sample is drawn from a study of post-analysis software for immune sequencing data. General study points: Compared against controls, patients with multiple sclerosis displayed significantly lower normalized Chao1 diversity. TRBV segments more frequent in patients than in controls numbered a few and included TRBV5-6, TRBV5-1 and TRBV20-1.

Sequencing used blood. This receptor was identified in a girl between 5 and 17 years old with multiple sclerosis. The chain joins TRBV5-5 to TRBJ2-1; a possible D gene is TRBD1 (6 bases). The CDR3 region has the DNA TGTGCCAGCAGCTCGGGCACAGGGATTATTAACAATGAGCAGTTCTTC. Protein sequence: CASSSGTGIINNEQFF.